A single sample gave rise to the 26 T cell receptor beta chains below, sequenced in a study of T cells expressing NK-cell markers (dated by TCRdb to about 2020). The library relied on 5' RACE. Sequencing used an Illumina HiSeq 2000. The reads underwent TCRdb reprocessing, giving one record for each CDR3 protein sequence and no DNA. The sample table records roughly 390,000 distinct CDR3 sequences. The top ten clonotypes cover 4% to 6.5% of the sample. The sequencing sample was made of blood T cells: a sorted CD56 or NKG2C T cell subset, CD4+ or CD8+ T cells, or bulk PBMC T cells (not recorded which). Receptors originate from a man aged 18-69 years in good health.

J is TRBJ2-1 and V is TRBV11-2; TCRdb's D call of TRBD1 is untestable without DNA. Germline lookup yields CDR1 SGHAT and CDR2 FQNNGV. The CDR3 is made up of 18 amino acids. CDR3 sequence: CASSLQGRGTGHYNEQFF.

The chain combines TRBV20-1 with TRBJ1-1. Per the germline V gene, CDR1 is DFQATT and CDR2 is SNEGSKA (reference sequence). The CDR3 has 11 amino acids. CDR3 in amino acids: CSGLRRAEAFF.

The CDR3 here is CASSLGGGGSGDIQYF. The chain has TRBV7-9 and TRBJ2-4; lacking DNA, the TRBD2 call made by TCRdb goes unchecked. The CDR3 is 16 amino acids. Germline loops: CDR1 SEHNR, CDR2 FQNEAQ (reference sequence).

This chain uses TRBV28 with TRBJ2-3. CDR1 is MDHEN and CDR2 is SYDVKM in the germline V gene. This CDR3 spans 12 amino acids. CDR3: CASSSGTDTQYF.

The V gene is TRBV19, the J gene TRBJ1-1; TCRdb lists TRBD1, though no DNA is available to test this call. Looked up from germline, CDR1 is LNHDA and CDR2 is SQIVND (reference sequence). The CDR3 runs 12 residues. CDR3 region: CASWHRGTEAFF. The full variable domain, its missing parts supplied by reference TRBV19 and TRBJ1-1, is DGGITQSPKYLFRKEGQNVTLSCEQNLNHDAMYWYRQDPGQGLRLIYYSQIVNDFQKGDIAEGYSVSREKKESFPLTVTSAQKNPTAFYLCASWHRGTEAFFGQGTRLTVV.

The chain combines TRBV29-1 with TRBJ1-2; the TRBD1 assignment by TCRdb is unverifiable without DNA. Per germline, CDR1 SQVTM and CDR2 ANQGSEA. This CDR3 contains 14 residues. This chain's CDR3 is CSVGGGQGIYGYTF.

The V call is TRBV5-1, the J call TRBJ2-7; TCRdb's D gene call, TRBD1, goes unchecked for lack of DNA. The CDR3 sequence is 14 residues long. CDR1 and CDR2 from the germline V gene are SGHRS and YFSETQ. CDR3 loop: CASASLDRSYEQYF.

The CDR3 is CSARKAGGLADTQYF. The chain links TRBV20-1 to TRBJ2-3; TCRdb proposes TRBD2, but this gene call is untestable without DNA. Looked up from germline, CDR1 is DFQATT and CDR2 is SNEGSKA (reference sequence). The CDR3 covers 15 residues.

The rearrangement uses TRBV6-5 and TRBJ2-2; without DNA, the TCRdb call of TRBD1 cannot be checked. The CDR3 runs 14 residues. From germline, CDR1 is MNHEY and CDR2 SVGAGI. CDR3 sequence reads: CASSYGGFTGELFF.

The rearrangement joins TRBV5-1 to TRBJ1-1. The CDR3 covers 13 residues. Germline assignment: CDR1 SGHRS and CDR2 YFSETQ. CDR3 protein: CASSLLSDTEAFF. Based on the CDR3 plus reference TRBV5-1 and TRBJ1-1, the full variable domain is KAGVTQTPRYLIKTRGQQVTLSCSPISGHRSVSWYQQTPGQGLQFLFEYFSETQRNKGNFPGRFSGRQFSNSRSEMNVSTLELGDSALYLCASSLLSDTEAFFGQGTRLTVV.

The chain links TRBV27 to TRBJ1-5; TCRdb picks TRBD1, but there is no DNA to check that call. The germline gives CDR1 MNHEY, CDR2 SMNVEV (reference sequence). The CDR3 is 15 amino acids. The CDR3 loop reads CASSYGGVGNQPQHF.

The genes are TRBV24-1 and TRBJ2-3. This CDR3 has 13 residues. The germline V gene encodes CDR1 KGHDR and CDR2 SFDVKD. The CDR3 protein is CATRDFNTDTQYF.

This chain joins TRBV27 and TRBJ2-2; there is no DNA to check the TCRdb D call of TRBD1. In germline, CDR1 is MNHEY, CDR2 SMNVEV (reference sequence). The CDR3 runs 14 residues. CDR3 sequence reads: CASSWDRGTGELFF.

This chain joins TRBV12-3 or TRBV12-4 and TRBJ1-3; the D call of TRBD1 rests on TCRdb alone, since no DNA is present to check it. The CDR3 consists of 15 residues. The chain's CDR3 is CASTPQGAAGNTIYF.

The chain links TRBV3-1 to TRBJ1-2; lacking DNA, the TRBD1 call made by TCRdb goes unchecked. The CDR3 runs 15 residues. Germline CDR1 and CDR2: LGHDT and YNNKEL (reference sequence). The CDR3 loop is CASSQETGHLYGYTF.

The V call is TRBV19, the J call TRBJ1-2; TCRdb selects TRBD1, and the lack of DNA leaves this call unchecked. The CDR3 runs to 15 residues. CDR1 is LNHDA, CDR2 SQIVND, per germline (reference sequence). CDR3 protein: CASSIGNRKFYGYTF.

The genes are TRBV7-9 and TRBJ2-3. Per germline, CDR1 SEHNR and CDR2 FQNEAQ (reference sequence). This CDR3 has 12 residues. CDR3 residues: CASARGADTQYF.

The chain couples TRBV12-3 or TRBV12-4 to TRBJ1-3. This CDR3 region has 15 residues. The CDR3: CASSPDLFSGNTIYF.

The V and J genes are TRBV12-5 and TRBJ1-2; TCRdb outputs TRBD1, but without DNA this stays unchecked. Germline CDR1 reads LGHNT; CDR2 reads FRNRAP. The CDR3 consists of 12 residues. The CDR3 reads CASGLSDSSYTF. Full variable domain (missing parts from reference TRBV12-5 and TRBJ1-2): DARVTQTPRHKVTEMGQEVTMRCQPILGHNTVFWYRQTMMQGLELLAYFRNRAPLDDSGMPKDRFSAEMPDATLATLKIQPSEPRDSAVYFCASGLSDSSYTFGSGTRLTVV.

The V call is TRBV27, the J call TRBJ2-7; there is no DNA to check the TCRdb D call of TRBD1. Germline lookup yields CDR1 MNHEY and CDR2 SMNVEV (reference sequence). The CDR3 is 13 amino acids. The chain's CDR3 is CASSDRGLGEQYF.

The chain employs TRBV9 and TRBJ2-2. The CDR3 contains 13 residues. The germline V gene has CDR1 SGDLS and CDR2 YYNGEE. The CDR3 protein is CASSSYTTGELFF.

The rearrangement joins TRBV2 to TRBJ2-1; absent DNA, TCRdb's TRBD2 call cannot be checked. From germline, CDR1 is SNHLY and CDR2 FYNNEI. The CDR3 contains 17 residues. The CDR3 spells CASSELASGGVFREQFF. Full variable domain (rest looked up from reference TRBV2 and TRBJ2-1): EPEVTQTPSHQVTQMGQEVILRCVPISNHLYFYWYRQILGQKVEFLVSFYNNEISEKSEIFDDQFSVERPDGSNFTLKIRSTKLEDSAMYFCASSELASGGVFREQFFGPGTRLTVL.

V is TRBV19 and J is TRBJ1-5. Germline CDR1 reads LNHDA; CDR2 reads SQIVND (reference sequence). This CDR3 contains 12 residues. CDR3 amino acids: CASRFRDQPQHF.

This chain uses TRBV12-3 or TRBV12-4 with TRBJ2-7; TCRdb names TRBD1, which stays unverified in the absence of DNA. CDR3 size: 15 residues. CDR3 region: CASSLGQGAGYEQYF.

CDR3 sequence: CASSRTSGGPRETQYF. The V call is TRBV7-8, the J call TRBJ2-5; without DNA, the TCRdb call of TRBD2 cannot be checked. In germline, CDR1 is SGHVS, CDR2 FQNEAQ. CDR3 size: 16 residues. The full variable domain, completed using reference TRBV7-8 and TRBJ2-5, is GAGVSQSPRYKVAKRGQDVALRCDPISGHVSLFWYQQALGQGPEFLTYFQNEAQLDKSGLPSDRFFAERPEGSVSTLKIQRTQQEDSAVYLCASSRTSGGPRETQYFGPGTRLLVL.

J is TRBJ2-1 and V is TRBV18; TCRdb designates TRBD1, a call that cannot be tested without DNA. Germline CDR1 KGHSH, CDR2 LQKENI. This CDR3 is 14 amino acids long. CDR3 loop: CASSPTRGGNEQFF.